The clone carrying this TCR beta chain was counted a single time. Sequenced by immunoSEQ multiplex PCR; TCRdb stores in-frame clones only, minus some. The sample includes about 210,000 clones, roughly 87% seen only once; the top ten take 10% to 13%. Germline CDR1 is LGHNT and CDR2 is FRNRAP. Trimming cost V 4 bases and J 7 bases; bases outside gene matches: 4. The CDR3 extends over 15 amino acids. Cohort allocation depended upon clinical history that participants reported. The source of the sample is a study of blood T cell repertoires in COVID-19. Whole-study context: The United States, Italy and Spain provided the acute and convalescent COVID-19 samples. Sample material is recorded as cDNA or gDNA derived from T cells, B-cell-depleted T cells, or PBMCs.

The specimen was PBMCs or T cells enriched from blood (not recorded which). This sequence was found in a man younger than 35 with acute COVID-19. The chain joins TRBV12-5 to TRBJ2-1; 13 nucleotides agree with TRBD2. In DNA, the CDR3 is TGTGCTAGTGGTTCACCGGGACTAGCGGGAAATGAGCAGTTCTTC. Translating it yields CASGSPGLAGNEQFF.